This entry is about one T cell receptor (beta chain). What it binds is unknown. Participants with HIV, all of them, were treated in the United States. This entry comes from a study of long-term antiretroviral therapy in people with HIV. Run at survey level, the immunoSEQ assay was version v3.0. Only in-frame clones appear in the TCRdb table, and some are missing; sequencing was by immunoSEQ multiplex PCR. The sample lists 39,000 or so clones, over 75% seen once, with around 6.1% in the top ten. CDR3 size: 15 residues. Losses at the gene ends were 5 bases for V and 0 bases for J; bases not matched to a gene: 4. CDR1 and CDR2 from the germline V gene are MNHEY and SMNVEV (reference sequence). Points from the study as a whole: HIV repertoires had narrower CDR3 length ranges than controls. Dominance of pre-ART expanded clones persisted, fluctuating and often declining after ART.

This chain uses TRBV27 with TRBJ2-1; 7 nucleotides match TRBD2. The sequenced sample was unsorted PBMCs, obtained 0.6 years after starting antiretroviral therapy. This clonotype was sampled from a man aged 18 to 30 with HIV. CDR3 residues: CASSPGTNSYNEQFF. CDR3 sequence (DNA): TGTGCCAGCAGTCCCGGGACTAACTCCTACAATGAGCAGTTCTTC.